The 15 T cell receptor beta chains presented below share a single source sample, sequenced in a study of blood T cells in healthy people across ages. Then a second PCR, running roughly 6 to 12 cycles, was carried out with a sample-barcoded 5' primer and a J-beta primer mix. TCRdb recomputed calls from the 5' RACE reads with MiXCR, one row per CDR3 protein. The sample contains 1.6 million or so distinct CDR3 sequences, about 32% of which appear only once. Sequencing was done on a sample of blood. These receptors all come from a woman aged 25 to 39 in good health.

The V gene is TRBV11-2, the J gene TRBJ2-1, with TRBD2 matching 13 bases. The CDR3 consists of 15 residues. V was pared by 4 bases and J by 10 bases, with 7 bases of the junction left unmatched. Germline CDR1 and CDR2: SGHAT and FQNNGV. CDR3 in amino acids: CASSWTSGSKVEQFF. CDR3 in DNA: TGTGCCAGCAGCTGGACTAGCGGGAGTAAGGTGGAGCAGTTCTTC.

The chain couples TRBV27 to TRBJ1-5; perhaps TRBD1 as D (6 bases). V was shortened by 7 bases and J by 3 bases, with 13 bases between the two germline ends. Germline V lookup: CDR1 MNHEY, CDR2 SMNVEV (reference sequence). The length of the CDR3 is 14 residues. As DNA, the CDR3 is TGTGCCAGCAATCTGAACAGGGTCAATCAGCCCCAGCATTTT. Protein sequence: CASNLNRVNQPQHF.

This clonotype has just a few counts. This chain connects TRBV7-9 to TRBJ2-1; D perhaps matches TRBD2 (7 bases). Germline loops: CDR1 SEHNR, CDR2 FQNEAQ (reference sequence). The CDR3 runs to 16 residues. Trimming took 1 base from V and 4 from J, leaving 14 bases between them. CDR3 protein: CASSLGTGGPYNEQFF. CDR3 DNA: TGTGCCAGCAGCTTAGGGACCGGGGGGCCTTACAATGAGCAGTTCTTC.

The genes are TRBV15 and TRBJ2-5; 8 bases line up with TRBD2. The J segment lost 5 bases and the V segment lost 1 base, leaving 9 bases of the junction unmatched. Germline V CDR1 and CDR2: LNHNV, YYDKDF (reference sequence). The CDR3 runs 16 residues. CDR3 loop: CATSRGIGTSGETQYF. For the CDR3, the DNA is TGTGCCACCAGCAGAGGGATTGGGACTAGTGGGGAGACCCAGTACTTC.

This chain uses TRBV9 with TRBJ2-1, with TRBD2 matching 11 bases. Germline V lookup: CDR1 SGDLS, CDR2 YYNGEE. The J segment lost 9 bases and the V segment lost 4 bases, leaving 9 bases of the junction unmatched. This CDR3 has 15 amino acids. This CDR3 is CASSPPGLAVGEQFF. CDR3 DNA: TGTGCCAGCAGCCCCCCGGGACTAGCGGTCGGTGAGCAGTTCTTC.

This clonotype was counted at least ten times. V usage is TRBV6-1 and J usage is TRBJ2-7; no clear D gene. Trimming took off 7 bases at V and 6 bases at J, with 10 bases between the two ends. This CDR3 is built from 11 residues. The germline gives CDR1 MNHNS, CDR2 SASEGT. The CDR3 sequence: CASISMSEQYF. Written as DNA, the CDR3 is TGTGCCAGCATCTCTATGTCCGAGCAGTACTTC.

The chain joins TRBV3-1 to TRBJ2-3; a weak D match, TRBD2 (6 bases). The CDR3 length is 15 residues. Trimming stripped 2 bases from V and 8 bases from J, with 17 bases between. Germline assignment: CDR1 LGHDT and CDR2 YNNKEL (reference sequence). For the CDR3, the DNA is TGTGCCAGCAGCCAACTTTCTGTCGACGGGGGTACGCAGTATTTT. Its protein is CASSQLSVDGGTQYF.

In nucleotides, the CDR3 is TGTGCCAGCAGCTTATCAGCGGGGTCCTACACAGATACGCAGTATTTT. Translating it yields CASSLSAGSYTDTQYF. The rearrangement uses TRBV7-8 and TRBJ2-3, with 7 bases aligning to TRBD2. The V and J ends lost 2 bases and 2 bases, in that order; junction bases with no gene match: 7. The CDR3 sequence is 16 residues long. Germline loops: CDR1 SGHVS, CDR2 FQNEAQ.

The chain uses TRBV9 and TRBJ1-6, with 8 bases aligning to TRBD1. This CDR3 spans 14 amino acids. Germline V gene data show CDR1 as SGDLS and CDR2 as YYNGEE. J lost 9 bases, V lost 4 bases, and 6 bases had no gene match. In DNA, the CDR3 is TGTGCCAGCAGCCCCGGACAGGGCCCTTCACCCCTCCACTTT. Its translation is CASSPGQGPSPLHF.

This clonotype has a count of ten or more. The chain couples TRBV3-1 to TRBJ2-7; 9 positions match TRBD2. Germline V gene sequence: CDR1 LGHDT, CDR2 YNNKEL (reference sequence). The CDR3 runs to 14 residues. Trimming cost V 4 bases and J 9 bases; bases outside gene matches: 10. The CDR3 DNA is TGTGCCAGCAGCCTGGCTAGCGGGATTGCGGTGCAGTACTTC. Translation: CASSLASGIAVQYF.

J is TRBJ2-5 and V is TRBV19; D not resolved. V was clipped by 0 bases and J by 7 bases, with 21 bases between them. The CDR3 runs to 17 residues. Germline-derived CDR1 and CDR2 are LNHDA and SQIVND (reference sequence). DNA of the CDR3: TGTGCCAGTAGTATAGATCCCGAGCCGATCAACGGGTTGACCCAGTACTTC. Its protein is CASSIDPEPINGLTQYF.

V gene TRBV20-1 combines with J gene TRBJ2-7; 9 nucleotides match TRBD2. CDR1 and CDR2 from the germline V gene are DFQATT and SNEGSKA (reference sequence). Losses at the gene ends were 3 bases for V and 2 bases for J; bases not matched to a gene: 5. CDR3 size: 14 residues. CDR3 region: CSASAAGGPYEQYF. For the CDR3, the DNA is TGCAGTGCTAGTGCGGCGGGAGGGCCCTACGAGCAGTACTTC.

This clonotype was counted many times. V and J are TRBV11-1 and TRBJ2-7; D is perhaps TRBD2 (6 bases). The CDR3 length is 13 residues. V lost 0 bases and J 5 bases, leaving 8 bases between the germline ends. Germline V CDR1 and CDR2: SGHAT, FQDESV (reference sequence). This CDR3 reads CASSLARRDEQYF. The CDR3 nucleotides read TGTGCCAGCAGCTTAGCGCGGAGGGACGAGCAGTACTTC.

This clonotype was counted a single time. The J gene is TRBJ2-7, the V gene TRBV4-2; TRBD2 matches at 12 bases. V was clipped by 4 bases and J by 3 bases; unmatched bases: 7. Germline V gives CDR1 LGHNA, CDR2 YNFKEQ. The CDR3 extends over 16 amino acids. CDR3 nucleotides: TGTGCCAGCAGCCCCAACTTACTAGCGGGAGGCTACGAGCAGTACTTC. Its protein product is CASSPNLLAGGYEQYF.

This chain uses TRBV10-3 with TRBJ1-1; no clear D gene. The CDR3 length is 13 residues. Looked up from germline, CDR1 is ENHRY and CDR2 is SYGVKD. Trimming cost V 2 bases and J 1 base, with 5 bases left between them. CDR3 bases: TGTGCCATCAGTGAGACATCGAACACTGAAGCTTTCTTT. Translation: CAISETSNTEAFF.